This T cell receptor (beta chain) was obtained from a study of shared clonotypes between healthy human individuals. Assay: immunoSEQ multiplex PCR; the TCRdb copy retains only in-frame clones and omits some. The repertoire includes under 600,000 clones, about 80% of them detected once, and 12% sits in the top ten. Germline V lookup: CDR1 SGHNT, CDR2 YYREEE (reference sequence). The CDR3 has 15 residues. Trimming left V 4 bases short and J 0 bases short, with 13 bases between. This clone was seen only a few times. V is TRBV5-4 and J is TRBJ2-5; weak D call: TRBD1 (6 bases). The clonotype comes from a middle-aged woman in good health. Some clones in this sample may be carry-over from other donors' samples. The sequencing sample was made of PBMCs. CDR3 loop: CASSRDTRYQETQYF. DNA of the CDR3: TGTGCCAGCAGCCGGGACACCAGGTACCAAGAGACCCAGTACTTC. The full variable domain, with the rest looked up from reference TRBV5-4 and TRBJ2-5, is ETGVTQSPTHLIKTRGQQVTLRCSSQSGHNTVSWYQQALGQGPQFIFQYYREEENGRGNFPPRFSGLQFPNYSSELNVNALELDDSALYLCASSRDTRYQETQYFGPGTRLLVL.